Listed here is a single T cell receptor beta chain. The germline V gene encodes CDR1 SGHRS and CDR2 YFSETQ. The germline V and J ends were trimmed by 4 bases and 1 base, with 13 bases remaining between them. This CDR3 has 15 residues. This entry is derived from a study of control samples from healthy donors and cancer patients. Produced via immunoSEQ multiplex PCR; TCRdb's table is partial and in-frame only. Here the sample spans 150,000 to 200,000 clones, approximately 92% being singletons. This clonotype was obtained from a man aged 18 to 30 in good health. The rearrangement uses TRBV5-1 and TRBJ2-3; perhaps D is TRBD1 or TRBD2 (5 bases each). Sample: blood. Here the CDR3 DNA reads TGCGCCAGCAGCATCGGGACGATGGGCACAGATACGCAGTATTTT. It codes for CASSIGTMGTDTQYF.